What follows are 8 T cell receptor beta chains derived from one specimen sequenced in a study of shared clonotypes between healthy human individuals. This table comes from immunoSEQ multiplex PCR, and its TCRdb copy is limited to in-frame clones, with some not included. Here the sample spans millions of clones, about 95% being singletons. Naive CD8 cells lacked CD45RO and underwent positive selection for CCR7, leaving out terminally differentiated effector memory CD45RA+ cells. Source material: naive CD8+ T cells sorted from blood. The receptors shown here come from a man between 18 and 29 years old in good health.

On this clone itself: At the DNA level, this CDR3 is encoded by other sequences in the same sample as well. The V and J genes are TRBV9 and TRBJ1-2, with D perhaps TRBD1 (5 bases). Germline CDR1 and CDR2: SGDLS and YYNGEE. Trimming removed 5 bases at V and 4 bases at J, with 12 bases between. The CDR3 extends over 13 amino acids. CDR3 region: CASSGQGAYGYTF. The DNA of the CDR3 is TGTGCCAGCAGTGGGCAGGGTGCCTATGGCTACACCTTC.

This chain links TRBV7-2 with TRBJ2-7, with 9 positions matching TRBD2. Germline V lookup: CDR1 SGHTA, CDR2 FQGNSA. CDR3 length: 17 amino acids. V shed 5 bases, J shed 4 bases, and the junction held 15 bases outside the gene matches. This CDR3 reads CASSPGGPSGDDYEQYF. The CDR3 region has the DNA TGTGCCAGCAGCCCAGGGGGGCCTAGCGGGGACGATTACGAGCAGTACTTC.

CDR3: CASSQATGIHEQYF. In DNA, the CDR3 is TGCGCCAGCAGCCAAGCCACAGGGATCCACGAGCAGTACTTC. V usage is TRBV4-3 and J usage is TRBJ2-7; weak D call: TRBD1 (6 bases). The CDR3 runs to 14 residues. V gave up 1 base and J gave up 5 bases, with 12 bases separating them. Germline-derived CDR1 and CDR2 are LGHNA and YSLEER.

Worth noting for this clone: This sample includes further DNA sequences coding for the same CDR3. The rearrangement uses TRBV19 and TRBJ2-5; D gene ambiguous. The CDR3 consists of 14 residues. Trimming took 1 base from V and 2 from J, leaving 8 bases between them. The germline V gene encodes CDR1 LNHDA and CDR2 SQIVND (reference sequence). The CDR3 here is CASSIVGSQETQYF. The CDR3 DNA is TGTGCCAGTAGTATAGTAGGTTCACAAGAGACCCAGTACTTC.

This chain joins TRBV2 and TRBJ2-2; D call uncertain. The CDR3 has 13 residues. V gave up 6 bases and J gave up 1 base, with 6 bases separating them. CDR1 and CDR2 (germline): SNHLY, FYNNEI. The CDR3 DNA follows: TGTGCCAGCAGGTATTTGAACACCGGGGAGCTGTTTTTT. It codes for CASRYLNTGELFF. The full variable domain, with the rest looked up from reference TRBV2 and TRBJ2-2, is EPEVTQTPSHQVTQMGQEVILRCVPISNHLYFYWYRQILGQKVEFLVSFYNNEISEKSEIFDDQFSVERPDGSNFTLKIRSTKLEDSAMYFCASRYLNTGELFFGEGSRLTVL.

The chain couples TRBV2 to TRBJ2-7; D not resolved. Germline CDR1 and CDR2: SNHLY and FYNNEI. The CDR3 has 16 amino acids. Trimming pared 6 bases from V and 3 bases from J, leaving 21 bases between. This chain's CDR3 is CASRDLRVENLYEQYF. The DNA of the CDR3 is TGTGCCAGCAGGGACCTTAGGGTGGAGAACCTCTACGAGCAGTACTTC.

CDR3 residues: CASTSTGYQVGETQYF. The CDR3 DNA reads as TGTGCCAGCACATCGACAGGGTATCAAGTCGGCGAGACCCAGTACTTC. The chain employs TRBV7-9 and TRBJ2-5; 7 bases align to TRBD1. The CDR3 runs to 16 residues. The V gene's germline CDR1 is SEHNR and CDR2 FQNEAQ (reference sequence). Losses at the gene ends were 7 bases for V and 5 bases for J; bases not matched to a gene: 16.

CDR3: CASSPGDWGQFF. The CDR3 coding sequence is TGTGCCAGCAGCCCAGGGGACTGGGGGCAGTTCTTC. The chain uses TRBV7-2 and TRBJ2-1; either TRBD1 or TRBD2 may fit D (6 bases each). Germline-derived CDR1 and CDR2 are SGHTA and FQGNSA. This CDR3 has 12 amino acids. V shed 5 bases and J shed 12 bases, with 14 bases lying between them.